The clone carrying this T cell receptor beta chain was recorded at least ten times. Its antigen remains unknown. The data are from a study of T cells in Graves' hyperthyroidism and ophthalmopathy. Amplification of TCR beta CDR3 regions used RNA as the template. During a first-round RT-PCR of the TCR CDR3, the HTBI primer set was used. From the multiplex PCR reads, TCRdb called clonotypes with MiXCR, one entry per CDR3 protein. The data show about 570,000 distinct CDR3 sequences, with 46% seen just once and 15% to 20% held by the top ten. CDR3 length equals 15 residues. Trimming shortened V by 1 base and J by 1 base, and 10 bases separated the two germline ends. Looked up from germline, CDR1 is SGHAT and CDR2 is FQNNGV. Whole-study results and caveats: Onset of ophthalmopathy came a median approximately 6.5 months after the model predicted it.

The receptor was derived from an adult woman with Graves' disease, either hyperthyroidism or ophthalmopathy (not recorded which). This rearrangement joins TRBV11-2 to TRBJ1-2; D unclear. Sequences were obtained from peripheral blood or thyroid tissue (not recorded which). The CDR3 region has the DNA TGTGCCAGCAGCTTAGCCGGACTGATTAACTATGGCTACACCTTC. Amino acids: CASSLAGLINYGYTF.